The 27 T cell receptor beta chains given below trace back to one sample, sequenced in a study of identical twins. One entry per CDR3 protein, called by TCRdb with MiXCR from the 5' RACE reads. The data contain 200,000 to 250,000 distinct CDR3 sequences, 7.5% of them singletons. The sample also formed part of further work on yellow fever vaccine responses in identical twins.

The specimen was memory (CD45RO+) T cells sorted from blood. The receptors were sampled from a woman between 18 and 29 years old in good health.

The chain recombines TRBV20-1 with TRBJ2-1; D is unresolved. Deletions cut 5 bases from V and 2 bases from J, with 16 bases between. This CDR3 has 15 residues. The germline CDR1 and CDR2 sequences are DFQATT and SNEGSKA (reference sequence). The CDR3 is CSAAKMGSPYNEQFF. DNA of the CDR3: TGCAGTGCTGCCAAAATGGGCAGTCCCTACAATGAGCAGTTCTTC.

This clonotype was detected only a few times. The chain uses TRBV11-2 and TRBJ2-7; D gene unclear. Germline assignment: CDR1 SGHAT and CDR2 FQNNGV. CDR3 length: 15 amino acids. The V gene lost 0 bases and the J gene lost 3 bases, with 12 bases spanning the gap. The CDR3 coding sequence is TGTGCCAGCAGCTTAGATGGCCTGTCGGGCTACGAGCAGTACTTC. This encodes CASSLDGLSGYEQYF.

This clonotype was recorded many times. The chain links TRBV29-1 to TRBJ2-2, with 7 bases matching TRBD1. The germline V gene encodes CDR1 SQVTM and CDR2 ANQGSEA. J was trimmed by 3 bases and V by 7 bases; bases with no gene match: 11. This CDR3 is 15 amino acids long. The CDR3 bases are TGCAGCGCGCACAGGGGCCGAAGGGACACCGGGGAGCTGTTTTTT. Amino acid sequence: CSAHRGRRDTGELFF.

The chain links TRBV7-2 to TRBJ2-1, with TRBD2 identical over 10 bases. The CDR3 consists of 20 residues. Germline CDR1 is SGHTA and CDR2 is FQGNSA. Unmatched junction bases numbered 15, after V lost 0 bases and J lost 4 bases. The CDR3 here is CASSLALRLAGVGSYNEQFF. CDR3 coding DNA: TGTGCCAGCAGCTTAGCGCTAAGGCTAGCGGGAGTGGGGAGTTACAATGAGCAGTTCTTC.

This clonotype showed up just once. The chain uses TRBV12-3 or TRBV12-4 and TRBJ2-7, with D maybe TRBD1 (6 bases). The CDR3 loop spans 14 amino acids. Trimming took off 6 bases at V and 4 bases at J, with 16 bases between the two ends. Here the CDR3 reads CASRWSGAEYEQYF. The CDR3 DNA reads TGTGCCAGCAGATGGTCAGGGGCGGAATACGAGCAGTACTTC.

This clonotype turned up a few times. In nucleotides, the CDR3 is TGTGCCAGTACCTCACTAGCGGACACAGATACGCAGTATTTT. Its translation is CASTSLADTDTQYF. The chain couples TRBV19 to TRBJ2-3; 8 bases are a match to TRBD2. Germline V lookup: CDR1 LNHDA, CDR2 SQIVND (reference sequence). J gave up 2 bases and V 7 bases, and 5 bases lay outside the gene matches. There are 14 residues in the CDR3.

In this sample, this clonotype turned up a few times. The chain couples TRBV6-2 or TRBV6-3 to TRBJ2-7; TRBD2 matches at 9 bases. Germline CDR1 reads MNHEY; CDR2 reads SVGEGT. With V trimmed by 5 bases and J by 9 bases, 14 bases remained unmatched. This CDR3 comprises 15 residues. CDR3 in DNA: TGTGCCAGCAGTACTCCTAGCGGGGTGAGTACGTTGCAGTACTTC. This translates into CASSTPSGVSTLQYF.

This clonotype was detected many times. This chain links TRBV13 with TRBJ2-1; D remains ambiguous. The ends were cut back, 5 bases at V and 9 bases at J, with 11 bases in the middle. Germline V gene data show CDR1 as PRHDT and CDR2 as FYEKMQ (reference sequence). The CDR3 length is 12 residues. The CDR3: CASSPPVGEQFF. CDR3 in DNA: TGTGCCAGCAGCCCCCCGGTGGGTGAGCAGTTCTTC.

This clonotype was recorded a few times. The rearrangement links TRBV20-1 to TRBJ2-3; 12 bases map to TRBD2. V dropped 0 bases and J dropped 5; count of bases not matched to a gene: 9. This CDR3 is 17 amino acids long. The germline V gene has CDR1 DFQATT and CDR2 SNEGSKA (reference sequence). This CDR3 reads CSARDTSGRWRGDTQYF. The CDR3 nucleotides are TGCAGTGCTAGAGATACTAGCGGGAGGTGGAGAGGAGATACGCAGTATTTT.

This clonotype was detected only a few times. J is TRBJ2-7 and V is TRBV28; 12 bases align to TRBD2. The CDR3 totals 16 residues. Unmatched junction bases numbered 10, after V lost 4 bases and J lost 6 bases. Per germline, CDR1 MDHEN and CDR2 SYDVKM. CDR3 loop: CASSYPVGLAGSEQYF. The CDR3 region has the DNA TGTGCCAGCAGTTACCCTGTCGGACTAGCGGGAAGCGAGCAGTACTTC.

Ten or more counts support this clonotype. CDR3: CASSPQKETQYF. The CDR3 region has the DNA TGTGCCAGCAGCCCCCAGAAGGAGACCCAGTACTTC. The V and J genes are TRBV7-9 and TRBJ2-5; D is uncertain. Germline CDR1 reads SEHNR; CDR2 reads FQNEAQ (reference sequence). The CDR3 sequence is 12 residues long. The ends were cut back, 5 bases at V and 5 bases at J, with 9 bases in the middle. The full variable domain, completed using reference TRBV7-9 and TRBJ2-5, is DTGVSQNPRHKITKRGQNVTFRCDPISEHNRLYWYRQTLGQGPEFLTYFQNEAQLEKSRLLSDRFSAERPKGSFSTLEIQRTEQGDSAMYLCASSPQKETQYFGPGTRLLVL.

This clonotype was counted at least ten times. This chain links TRBV5-1 with TRBJ1-3; D possibly corresponds to TRBD1 (6 bases). With 4 bases removed from V and 1 base from J, the gap between germline ends came to 12 bases. CDR3 length: 15 amino acids. CDR1 SGHRS and CDR2 YFSETQ come from the germline V gene. The CDR3 loop is CASSATGTSGNTIYF. DNA for the CDR3: TGCGCCAGCAGCGCCACAGGGACTTCTGGAAACACCATATATTTT.

In this sample, this clonotype turned up once. Sequence at one end of the junction differs from germline and may be a read error. This chain connects TRBV9 to TRBJ2-2, with D tentatively TRBD2 (5 bases). The CDR3 covers 15 residues. CDR1 is SGDLS, CDR2 YYNGEE, per germline. CDR3 bases: TGTGCCAGCAGCGTAGCAGTTGAGAACACCGGGGTGCTGTTTTTT. Translating gives CASSVAVENTGVLFF.

The chain carries TRBV10-3 and TRBJ2-1, with 7 bases identical to TRBD2. CDR3 length equals 16 residues. Germline V gene lookup returns CDR1 ENHRY and CDR2 SYGVKD. V dropped 2 bases and J dropped 1; count of bases not matched to a gene: 5. The chain's CDR3 is CAISERGRGSYNEQFF. CDR3 coding DNA: TGTGCCATCAGTGAGCGCGGGAGAGGGTCCTACAATGAGCAGTTCTTC.

Written as DNA, the CDR3 is TGTGCCAGCAGCTTACGGACTAGCGGGGTCCCAAATGAGCAGTTCTTC. Protein product: CASSLRTSGVPNEQFF. This chain joins TRBV3-1 and TRBJ2-1; 12 bases align to TRBD2. The CDR3 contains 16 residues. Trimming took 5 bases from V and 7 from J; bases not matched to a gene: 9. The V gene's germline CDR1 is LGHDT and CDR2 YNNKEL (reference sequence).

With regard to this clonotype: A single base separates this from a much larger clone, so it may be a read error. CDR3 sequence (DNA): TGTGCCAGCAGCCGCTCGGGGGGGACTAGAACGTACGTGCAGTACTTC. Protein sequence: CASSRSGGTRTYVQYF. The rearrangement uses TRBV6-1 and TRBJ2-7; TRBD2 matches 8 bases. There are 16 residues in the CDR3. CDR1 MNHNS and CDR2 SASEGT come from the germline V gene.

This clonotype was observed many times. The V and J genes are TRBV5-1 and TRBJ2-7; possible D gene TRBD1, 8 bases. Trimming removed 4 bases from V and 4 bases from J, with 15 bases in between. The CDR3 has 14 residues. Germline CDR1 and CDR2: SGHRS and YFSETQ. This CDR3 is CASSPTGGGYEQYF. DNA of the CDR3: TGCGCCAGCAGCCCAACAGGGGGGGGATACGAGCAGTACTTC.

This clonotype was counted only a few times. V usage is TRBV7-2 and J usage is TRBJ1-2; TRBD1 aligns across 7 bases. This CDR3 is 15 amino acids long. Germline values: CDR1 SGHTA, CDR2 FQGNSA. J gave up 1 base and V 1 base, and 3 bases lay outside the gene matches. The CDR3 region has the DNA TGTGCCAGCAGCTTAGGGGGACAGTTTAACTATGGCTACACCTTC. Protein product: CASSLGGQFNYGYTF.

This clonotype was seen repeatedly, ten times or more. This sequence joins TRBV20-1 and TRBJ2-7, with 11 nucleotides matching TRBD2. The CDR3 runs 14 residues. CDR1 is DFQATT, CDR2 SNEGSKA, per germline (reference sequence). The junction had 6 bases not matched to a gene; V was cut back by 3 bases and J by 5 bases. The CDR3, as DNA: TGCAGTGCTAGTGCACTAGCGGGAGTGGACGAGCAGTACTTC. The encoded protein is CSASALAGVDEQYF.

This clonotype came up a few times. The V gene is TRBV6-5, the J gene TRBJ2-5, with D perhaps TRBD1 or TRBD2 (6 bases each). The germline V gene has CDR1 MNHEY and CDR2 SVGAGI. The CDR3 loop spans 15 amino acids. Trimming left V 2 bases short and J 5 bases short, with 15 bases between. The CDR3 nucleotides are TGTGCCAGCAGTTACCGTGGGGGCGGGGAGGAGACCCAGTACTTC. Translation: CASSYRGGGEETQYF.

This clonotype was recorded a few times. The chain carries TRBV28 and TRBJ2-3; D might be TRBD2 (7 bases). V lost 5 bases and J lost 0, with 15 bases in between. The CDR3 totals 16 residues. Per germline, CDR1 MDHEN and CDR2 SYDVKM. The CDR3 DNA sequence: TGTGCCAGCAGTCGGGCGGGGGCTGGAAGCACAGATACGCAGTATTTT. Translation: CASSRAGAGSTDTQYF.

This clonotype was counted many times. CDR3 in amino acids: CASSPPSGGAQEQYF. CDR3 coding DNA: TGTGCCAGCTCACCACCGTCGGGGGGGGCGCAGGAGCAGTACTTC. The chain joins TRBV18 to TRBJ2-7; 8 nucleotides match TRBD2. The CDR3 has 15 residues. Germline V gene lookup returns CDR1 KGHSH and CDR2 LQKENI. V was clipped by 0 bases and J by 7 bases; unmatched bases: 8. The whole variable domain, filled in from reference TRBV18 and TRBJ2-7, reads NAGVMQNPRHLVRRRGQEARLRCSPMKGHSHVYWYRQLPEEGLKFMVYLQKENIIDESGMPKERFSAEFPKEGPSILRIQQVVRGDSAAYFCASSPPSGGAQEQYFGPGTRLTVT.

The sample holds many counts of this clonotype. V gene TRBV14 combines with J gene TRBJ2-7; 10 bases align to TRBD1. J lost 4 bases, V lost 8 bases, and 5 bases had no gene match. This CDR3 region has 13 residues. Germline CDR1 is SGHDN and CDR2 is FVKESK. This CDR3 is CASAPGQGYEQYF. The CDR3 DNA reads as TGTGCCAGCGCCCCGGGACAGGGGTACGAGCAGTACTTC.

This clonotype occurred a few times. The gene calls are TRBV12-5 and TRBJ2-5; 11 nucleotides match TRBD2. The germline V gene has CDR1 LGHNT and CDR2 FRNRAP. V was clipped by 3 bases and J by 4 bases; unmatched bases: 4. The CDR3 is 15 residues long. DNA of the CDR3: TGTGCTAGTGGTTTAGGGACTAGCGGCCGAGAGACCCAGTACTTC. It yields the protein CASGLGTSGRETQYF.

This clonotype was detected many times. This chain connects TRBV7-6 to TRBJ2-6, with D perhaps matching TRBD1 or TRBD2 (5 bases each). The CDR3 totals 17 residues. The V and J ends lost 5 bases and 3 bases respectively, with 17 bases between them. CDR1 is SGHVS and CDR2 is FNYEAQ in the germline V gene. The CDR3 protein is CASSPLQGAGGANVLTF. The CDR3 nucleotides are TGTGCCAGCAGCCCCCTCCAGGGAGCAGGTGGGGCCAACGTCCTGACTTTC.

Ten or more counts support this clonotype. The chain couples TRBV11-1 to TRBJ1-4; 11 nucleotides agree with TRBD1. Germline V CDR1 and CDR2: SGHAT, FQDESV (reference sequence). The CDR3 runs 18 residues. The ends lost 5 bases at V and 0 bases at J; junction bases unmatched: 8. This chain's CDR3 is CASSPWTGGSATNEKLFF. The CDR3 region has the DNA TGTGCCAGCAGCCCTTGGACAGGGGGCAGTGCAACTAATGAAAAACTGTTTTTT.

This clonotype has at least ten counts. V usage is TRBV28 and J usage is TRBJ2-4; 16 positions agree with TRBD2. The J segment lost 8 bases and the V segment lost 6 bases, leaving 4 bases of the junction unmatched. CDR1 MDHEN and CDR2 SYDVKM come from the germline V gene. The CDR3 contains 15 residues. The CDR3, as DNA: TGTGCCAGCAGCCACGGGACTAGCGGGGGGGACATTCAGTACTTC. It specifies CASSHGTSGGDIQYF.